These 17 T cell receptor beta chains share one sample of origin, sequenced in a study of T cells in women clearing cervical HPV infection. TCRdb keeps only in-frame clones here, not all; method: immunoSEQ multiplex PCR. The sample has tens of thousands of clones. Source material: blood buffy coat. The receptor source for this set is a woman aged 18-70 years with a cervical HPV16 infection that either progressed to CIN3+ or cleared (not recorded which).

About this clone: The sequence runs out 3 residues before the end of the CDR3; the remainder is reconstructed from the germline J gene. The chain is built from TRBV5-5 and TRBJ2-1; D is perhaps TRBD1 (6 bases). CDR3 length: 15 amino acids. Per germline, CDR1 SGHKS and CDR2 YYEKEE (reference sequence). V lost 4 bases, J lost 4 bases, and 15 bases lay in between. The part of the CDR3 DNA that was read is TGTGCCAGCAGCGGGGGACATCTCGGGTACAATGAG. Its protein product is CASSGGHLGYNE. The full CDR3 protein is CASSGGHLGYNEQFF.

On this clone itself: The CDR3 goes on 3 residues after the read ends, and that part is filled in from the germline J gene. The chain recombines TRBV7-9 with TRBJ2-2; 9 bases line up with TRBD1. CDR3 length: 14 amino acids. Looked up from germline, CDR1 is SEHNR and CDR2 is FQNEAQ (reference sequence). The CDR3 sequence: CASSMGTGIEKLFF. CDR3 DNA (partial): TGTGCCAGCAGCATGGGGACAGGGATTGAAAAG.

As concerns this clone: The read comes to an end 3 residues before the CDR3 does, leaving the germline J gene to fill in the end. This chain joins TRBV30 and TRBJ2-4; TRBD1 matches 9 bases. This CDR3 spans 14 amino acids. Germline loops: CDR1 GTSNPN, CDR2 SVGIG (reference sequence). The covered CDR3 bases are TGTGCCTGGCTCCTTCGGGACAGGGAGAGTGGT. Translated, it gives CAWLLRDRESG. The CDR3 as a whole reads CAWLLRDRESGQYF.

As concerns this clone: Read data end 3 residues before the CDR3 end; the end is taken from the germline J gene. The rearrangement links TRBV19 to TRBJ2-7, with a possible D match to TRBD2 (6 bases). CDR3 length: 14 amino acids. V was clipped by 1 base and J by 1 base, with 8 bases between them. Per germline, CDR1 LNHDA and CDR2 SQIVND (reference sequence). CDR3 bases read: TGTGCCAGTAGTATAGCGGAGGGGTCCTACGAG. Protein product: CASSIAEGSYE. The full CDR3 reads CASSIAEGSYEQYF.

In regard to this clone: The CDR3 end falls 3 residues outside the read, so it is completed with the germline J gene. The chain links TRBV7-9 to TRBJ2-2, with D perhaps TRBD1 (5 bases). From germline, CDR1 is SEHNR and CDR2 FQNEAQ (reference sequence). This CDR3 has 15 residues. CDR3 region: CASSLGQTGANVLFF. The sequenced CDR3 bases are TGTGCCAGCAGCTTAGGGCAGACTGGGGCCAACGTG.

Concerning this clone itself: The read ends 3 residues before the CDR3 terminus; that terminus is restored from the germline J gene. This sequence joins TRBV30 and TRBJ1-2; D uncertain. The CDR3 is 15 residues long. CDR1 and CDR2 from the germline V gene are GTSNPN and SVGIG (reference sequence). The CDR3: CAWSVPPKVPGGYTF. The sequenced CDR3 bases are TGTGCCTGGAGTGTGCCCCCTAAAGTCCCGGGGGGC.

A word on this clone: The DNA ends 3 residues before the CDR3 does, and the rest of the CDR3 is filled in from the germline J gene. The rearrangement joins TRBV20-1 to TRBJ2-7; TRBD1 or TRBD2 may be the D gene (6 bases each). Germline V gene lookup returns CDR1 DFQATT and CDR2 SNEGSKA (reference sequence). The CDR3 loop spans 13 amino acids. The germline V and J ends were trimmed by 2 bases and 6 bases, with 14 bases remaining between them. The CDR3 spells CSARRQEGREQYF. The sequenced part of the CDR3 DNA is TGCAGTGCTAGACGACAGGAGGGACGCGAG.

Points on this clone: The read comes to an end 3 residues before the CDR3 does, leaving the germline J gene to fill in the end. The chain uses TRBV11-2 and TRBJ2-7, with unresolved D. This CDR3 is built from 15 residues. Germline CDR1 and CDR2: SGHAT and FQNNGV. V was pared by 5 bases and J by 2 bases, with 16 bases between. The sequenced CDR3 bases are TGTGCCAGCAGCCCAGATCAAGGGTACACCTACGAG. It specifies CASSPDQGYTYE. The CDR3 reads in full as CASSPDQGYTYEQYF.

Remarks on this clone: The CDR3 goes on 3 residues after the read ends, and that part is filled in from the germline J gene. The rearrangement uses TRBV20-1 and TRBJ1-1; no clear D gene. Trimming removed 6 bases at V and 1 base at J, with 9 bases between. Germline assignment: CDR1 DFQATT and CDR2 SNEGSKA (reference sequence). The CDR3 has 12 residues. The covered CDR3 bases are TGCAGTGCCAACACACCGAACACTGAA. It is translated as CSANTPNTE. The whole CDR3 region reads CSANTPNTEAFF.

With regard to this clone: The CDR3 extends 3 residues past the end of the read, so its final part is completed from the germline J gene. This rearrangement joins TRBV30 to TRBJ1-4; possible D gene TRBD1, 6 bases. This CDR3 contains 12 residues. Germline V lookup: CDR1 GTSNPN, CDR2 SVGIG (reference sequence). The CDR3 sequence: CAWSVQGAELFF. CDR3 bases read: TGTGCCTGGAGTGTACAGGGAGCCGAA.

CDR3 DNA, as far as it was read: TGCAGTGCTAGAGGGGGCCAAAATGAG. Protein: CSARGGQNE. The full CDR3 is CSARGGQNEQFF. The chain links TRBV20-1 to TRBJ2-1, with TRBD1 as a possible D gene (5 bases). From the germline J gene comes the end of the CDR3, since the read stops 3 residues before it. The V gene's germline CDR1 is DFQATT and CDR2 SNEGSKA (reference sequence). V lost 1 base to trimming and J lost 7 bases, with 8 bases between them. The CDR3 runs 12 residues.

The DNA read from the CDR3 is TGCGCCAGCAGCTTCGAGGGGGCTAGTGAA. Its translation: CASSFEGASE. The entire CDR3 protein reads CASSFEGASEAFF. This chain joins TRBV5-1 and TRBJ1-1, with 7 bases identical to TRBD1. The read is 3 residues too short to cover the CDR3 end, so that end is filled in from the germline J gene. Losses at the gene ends were 2 bases for V and 7 bases for J; bases not matched to a gene: 5. The CDR3 extends over 13 amino acids. Germline-derived CDR1 and CDR2 are SGHRS and YFSETQ.

Of note for this clone: The read stops 3 residues short of the end of the CDR3; the missing end is completed from the germline J gene. This chain connects TRBV3-1 (or the pseudogene TRBV3-2) to TRBJ2-7, with 8 positions matching TRBD2. Germline values: CDR1 LGHDT, CDR2 YNNKEL (reference sequence). After removal of 0 bases from V and 5 bases from J, the junction contained 9 bases not matched to a gene. This CDR3 contains 16 residues. This chain's CDR3 is CASSQEDGTRLDEQYF. The covered CDR3 bases are TGTGCCAGCAGCCAAGAGGACGGGACTAGGCTCGACGAG.

Comments on this clone: The CDR3 goes on 3 residues after the read ends, and that part is filled in from the germline J gene. V gene TRBV6-1 combines with J gene TRBJ1-2; possible D gene TRBD1, 5 bases. Germline V gene data show CDR1 as MNHNS and CDR2 as SASEGT. The CDR3 is made up of 14 amino acids. The DNA read from the CDR3 is TGTGCCAGCAGTGGGGGCCTAGGGAGGGGCGGC. Encoded protein: CASSGGLGRGG. The entire CDR3 sequence reads CASSGGLGRGGYTF.

On this clone: Read sequence stops 3 residues before the CDR3 end, and the germline J gene provides the missing end. The V and J genes are TRBV6-2 or TRBV6-3 and TRBJ2-7; 14 nucleotides line up with TRBD2. Germline lookup yields CDR1 MNHEY and CDR2 SVGEGT. With 7 bases clipped from V and 0 bases from J, the junction kept 8 bases outside the gene matches. The CDR3 runs to 17 residues. The CDR3 loop is CASNGLAGGRSSYEQYF. The covered CDR3 bases are TGTGCCAGCAATGGACTAGCGGGAGGTCGTAGCTCCTACGAG.

With respect to this clone: Coverage ceases 3 residues before the CDR3 finishes, and the germline J gene fills in the end. The genes are TRBV2 and TRBJ1-6; D is possibly TRBD1 (5 bases). The CDR3 contains 15 residues. CDR1 is SNHLY and CDR2 is FYNNEI in the germline V gene. V lost 1 base and J 3 bases, leaving 7 bases between the germline ends. Here the CDR3 reads CASSEVDSYNSPLHF. CDR3 DNA (partial): TGTGCCAGCAGTGAAGTTGACAGCTATAATTCACCC.

A note on this clone: The sequenced fragment ends 3 residues before the CDR3 boundary, so the rest is inferred from the germline J gene. The chain links TRBV7-8 to TRBJ2-2, with 8 bases aligning to TRBD2. This CDR3 is built from 13 residues. From germline, CDR1 is SGHVS and CDR2 FQNEAQ. V gave up 5 bases and J gave up 8 bases; unmatched junction bases: 4. The sequenced part of the CDR3 DNA is TGTGCCAGCAGCCCGCGGGAGGAAGGGGAG. This gives the protein CASSPREEGE. The CDR3 reads in full as CASSPREEGELFF.